The subject of this entry is one T cell receptor beta chain. V lost 3 bases and J 5 bases, leaving 25 bases between the germline ends. Germline loops: CDR1 SGHTA, CDR2 FQGNSA. The CDR3 runs to 18 residues. These data come from a study of blood T cell repertoires in COVID-19. Overall study context: Sources were T cells, B-cell-depleted T cells, or PBMCs; the material itself was cDNA or gDNA.

Using immunoSEQ multiplex PCR, the repertoire was profiled, and TCRdb retains in-frame clones only, with some absent. This table holds 65,000 to 90,000 clones, approximately 83% found once. The source is a woman of 80 years or more with acute or convalescent COVID-19. The sample consisted of peripheral blood. The V and J genes are TRBV7-2 and TRBJ2-5; D unresolved. The CDR3, as DNA: TGTGCCAGCAGCTTTCAGAGCCCCATCCTTGGCCCCGGGGAGACCCAGTACTTC. Protein: CASSFQSPILGPGETQYF.